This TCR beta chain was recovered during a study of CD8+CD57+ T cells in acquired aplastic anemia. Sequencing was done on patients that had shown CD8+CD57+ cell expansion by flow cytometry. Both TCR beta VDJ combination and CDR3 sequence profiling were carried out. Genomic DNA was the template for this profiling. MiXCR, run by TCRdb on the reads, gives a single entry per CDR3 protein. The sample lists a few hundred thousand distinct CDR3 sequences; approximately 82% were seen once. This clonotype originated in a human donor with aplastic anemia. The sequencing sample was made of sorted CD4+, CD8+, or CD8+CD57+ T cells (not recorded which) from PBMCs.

CDR3 residues: CASSQADRQTPQYF. The CDR3 nucleotides read TGTGCCAGCAGCCAAGCGGACAGGCAAACACCGCAGTATTTT. The chain links TRBV3-1 to TRBJ2-3; 7 bases match TRBD1. Germline V lookup: CDR1 LGHDT, CDR2 YNNKEL (reference sequence). J gave up 10 bases and V 1 base, and 8 bases lay outside the gene matches. CDR3 length: 14 residues.